The sample holds one count of the clone carrying this T cell receptor (beta chain). Participating donors were healthy, HIV-negative adults free of recent acute infections or vaccinations. This sample is drawn from a study of shared clonotypes between healthy human individuals. V lost 4 bases to trimming and J lost 5 bases; unmatched junction nucleotides: 7. The CDR3 is 17 amino acids. From germline, CDR1 is SGHKS and CDR2 YYEKEE (reference sequence). Some clones are missing from TCRdb's copy, which holds only in-frame ones; the method was immunoSEQ multiplex PCR. In the table there are about 2.4 million clones, approximately 93% of which are singletons.

The sequence derives from a young man in good health. Some clones in this sample may be carry-over from other donors' samples. This chain connects TRBV5-5 to TRBJ2-3, with TRBD2 matching over 16 bases. Sequences were obtained from naive CD4+ T cells from PBMCs. The subset is: CD45RA+ positively selected. The CDR3 spells CASSHGTSGRAVDTQYF. The CDR3 nucleotides are TGTGCCAGCAGCCACGGGACTAGCGGGAGGGCGGTAGATACGCAGTATTTT.